This entry lists 19 T cell receptor beta chains sequenced from one sample in a study of response to subunit inactivated influenza vaccine. TCRdb reprocessed the RT-PCR reads via MiXCR and lists one record per CDR3 protein. The data contain hundreds of thousands of distinct CDR3 sequences, about 15% of them seen just once; the ten biggest clones take up 7.5% to 9%. The sequences come from PBMCs from blood, collected 14 to 15 days before vaccination. These receptors all stem from a man aged 50-59 years who received an inactivated influenza vaccine.

The chain couples TRBV12-3 or TRBV12-4 to TRBJ2-1, with 10 nucleotides matching TRBD2. The CDR3 runs 16 residues. The V segment lost 4 bases and the J segment 4 bases; nucleotides outside the gene matches: 7. The CDR3 DNA follows: TGTGCCAGCAGTTCTACGACTAGCGGGCCTTACAATGAGCAGTTCTTC. This codes for CASSSTTSGPYNEQFF.

The gene calls are TRBV12-3 or TRBV12-4 and TRBJ2-1; maybe TRBD2 (5 bases). Trimming left V 6 bases short and J 1 base short, with 13 bases between. This CDR3 is 15 amino acids long. CDR3 in amino acids: CASRPPGRSYNEQFF. The CDR3 nucleotides are TGTGCCAGCAGACCTCCGGGGAGATCCTACAATGAGCAGTTCTTC.

The V gene is TRBV9, the J gene TRBJ2-7; D perhaps matches TRBD1 (7 bases). Trimming took 3 bases from V and 0 from J, leaving 13 bases between them. Germline V gene data show CDR1 as SGDLS and CDR2 as YYNGEE. This CDR3 region has 15 residues. This chain's CDR3 is CASSEEGASSYEQYF. The CDR3, as DNA: TGTGCCAGCAGCGAGGAGGGGGCTTCCTCCTACGAGCAGTACTTC.

This clonotype was picked up many times. The chain couples TRBV18 to TRBJ1-5, with 7 bases aligning to TRBD1. The CDR3 consists of 15 residues. Germline lookup yields CDR1 KGHSH and CDR2 LQKENI. Trimming removed 0 bases from V and 3 bases from J; junction bases left unmatched: 2. In DNA, the CDR3 is TGTGCCAGCTCACCACCAGGGGGCTTCAATCAGCCCCAGCATTTT. Its protein product is CASSPPGGFNQPQHF.

This clonotype was seen ten or more times. This rearrangement joins TRBV7-6 to TRBJ1-3, with D perhaps TRBD1 (6 bases). This CDR3 contains 14 residues. V lost 2 bases, J lost 2 bases, and 7 bases lay in between. CDR1 is SGHVS and CDR2 is FNYEAQ in the germline V gene. CDR3 nucleotide sequence: TGTGCCAGCAGCTTAAACAGGGCTGGAAACACCATATATTTT. Its translation: CASSLNRAGNTIYF.

This clonotype was picked up a small number of times. The J gene is TRBJ1-2, the V gene TRBV5-5; 7 bases are a match to TRBD1. CDR1 and CDR2 (germline): SGHKS, YYEKEE (reference sequence). The CDR3 is 16 residues long. V shed 0 bases, J shed 0 bases, and the junction held 5 bases outside the gene matches. The CDR3 nucleotides read TGTGCCAGCAGCTTGGTGACAGGGTATACTAACTATGGCTACACCTTC. Translated: CASSLVTGYTNYGYTF.

This clonotype has ten or more counts. V gene TRBV11-2 combines with J gene TRBJ2-7; the match to TRBD1 covers 7 bases. The germline CDR1 and CDR2 sequences are SGHAT and FQNNGV. Losses at the gene ends were 0 bases for V and 1 base for J; bases not matched to a gene: 3. The CDR3 runs 15 residues. Here the CDR3 DNA reads TGTGCCAGCAGCTTAGAGAGGGGGCCTTCCTACGAGCAGTACTTC. This sequence encodes CASSLERGPSYEQYF.

This chain uses TRBV6-2 or TRBV6-3 with TRBJ2-1; D may correspond to TRBD1 or TRBD2 (5 bases each). The V end was cut by 10 bases, the J end by 4 bases, with 17 bases between. CDR1 is MNHEY and CDR2 is SVGEGT in the germline V gene. The CDR3 contains 14 residues. The CDR3 reads CATLSGSGYNEQFF. The CDR3 DNA reads as TGTGCCACCCTCTCAGGGAGCGGATACAATGAGCAGTTCTTC.

The table lists this clonotype with a few counts. This chain connects TRBV10-3 to TRBJ2-4; possible D gene TRBD1, 5 bases. V lost 6 bases and J lost 0, with 9 bases in between. The germline CDR1 and CDR2 sequences are ENHRY and SYGVKD. The CDR3 length is 14 residues. The DNA of the CDR3 is TGTGCCATCAGCTCGACAGAAGCCAAAAACATTCAGTACTTC. Encoded protein: CAISSTEAKNIQYF.

The rearrangement links TRBV5-1 to TRBJ2-1; a weak D match, TRBD2 (7 bases). The CDR3 sequence is 16 residues long. V lost 0 bases and J 5 bases, leaving 15 bases between the germline ends. Germline CDR1 SGHRS, CDR2 YFSETQ. CDR3 sequence: CASSLGGGQANNEQFF. In DNA, the CDR3 is TGCGCCAGCAGCTTGGGGGGGGGGCAGGCGAACAATGAGCAGTTCTTC.

The chain joins TRBV2 to TRBJ2-2, with 7 bases identical to TRBD2. Trimming took 4 bases from V and 6 from J; bases not matched to a gene: 5. The CDR3 covers 14 residues. CDR1 and CDR2 (germline): SNHLY, FYNNEI. The chain's CDR3 is CASSVVTSSGELFF. In nucleotides, the CDR3 is TGTGCCAGCAGTGTAGTGACTAGCTCCGGGGAGCTGTTTTTT.

This clonotype was counted a few times. The V call is TRBV4-2, the J call TRBJ2-7, with TRBD2 identical over 14 bases. V trimming: 1 base; J trimming: 1 base; junction bases outside the gene matches: 6. CDR3 length equals 18 residues. CDR1 and CDR2 (germline): LGHNA, YNFKEQ. The CDR3 region is CASSQVGLAGAVSYEQYF. As DNA, the CDR3 is TGTGCCAGCAGCCAAGTGGGACTAGCGGGAGCAGTATCCTACGAGCAGTACTTC.

This clonotype appeared a few times. The chain employs TRBV24-1 and TRBJ2-1; 8 positions match TRBD1. The CDR3 runs to 16 residues. Germline-derived CDR1 and CDR2 are KGHDR and SFDVKD. The J segment lost 1 base and the V segment lost 5 bases, leaving 6 bases of the junction unmatched. The CDR3 here is CATSGQGKGSYNEQFF. The DNA for the CDR3 is TGTGCCACCAGTGGACAGGGGAAAGGTTCCTACAATGAGCAGTTCTTC.

This chain connects TRBV4-3 to TRBJ2-7; 9 positions agree with TRBD1. J gave up 0 bases and V 3 bases, and 6 bases lay outside the gene matches. In germline, CDR1 is LGHNA, CDR2 YSLEER. The CDR3 totals 16 residues. DNA of the CDR3: TGCGCCAGCAGCCAGGGGACAGGGTTCCCCTCCTACGAGCAGTACTTC. It specifies CASSQGTGFPSYEQYF.

This clonotype was picked up many times. The CDR3 region is CASSQGGGLAGYNEQFF. DNA for the CDR3: TGTGCCAGCAGCCAAGGCGGGGGACTAGCGGGCTACAATGAGCAGTTCTTC. This chain links TRBV3-1 with TRBJ2-1; 12 nucleotides align to TRBD2. Germline-derived CDR1 and CDR2 are LGHDT and YNNKEL (reference sequence). CDR3 length: 17 residues. The V gene end was trimmed by 1 base and the J gene end by 3 bases; junction bases not matched to a gene: 4.

This clonotype was seen more than once but under ten times. The chain carries TRBV5-1 and TRBJ2-1; 11 positions match TRBD1. From germline, CDR1 is SGHRS and CDR2 YFSETQ. The CDR3 runs 14 residues. V lost 4 bases to trimming and J lost 8 bases; unmatched junction nucleotides: 5. In DNA form, the CDR3 reads TGCGCCAGCAGCACCGGGACAGGGGGATATGAGCAGTTCTTC. Translation gives CASSTGTGGYEQFF.

The genes are TRBV5-1 and TRBJ1-1, with D tentatively TRBD1 (5 bases). The CDR3 has 14 amino acids. V was cut by 1 base and J by 3 bases, with 10 bases left in between. Germline CDR1 reads SGHRS; CDR2 reads YFSETQ. CDR3 bases: TGCGCCAGCAGCTTGCCGGGGACCCACACTGAAGCTTTCTTT. Encoded protein: CASSLPGTHTEAFF. Based on the CDR3 plus reference TRBV5-1 and TRBJ1-1, the full variable domain is KAGVTQTPRYLIKTRGQQVTLSCSPISGHRSVSWYQQTPGQGLQFLFEYFSETQRNKGNFPGRFSGRQFSNSRSEMNVSTLELGDSALYLCASSLPGTHTEAFFGQGTRLTVV.

The V and J genes are TRBV5-6 and TRBJ2-3; D gene uncertain. Trimming pared 4 bases from V and 4 bases from J, leaving 16 bases between. The CDR3 is 15 residues long. CDR1 and CDR2 from the germline V gene are SGHDT and YYEEEE. The CDR3: CASSLLGRQADTQYF. DNA of the CDR3: TGTGCCAGCAGCCTACTTGGTCGCCAGGCAGATACGCAGTATTTT.

The chain has TRBV4-1 and TRBJ2-1; the match to TRBD2 covers 8 bases. Germline-derived CDR1 and CDR2 are MGHRA and YSYEKL. The V gene end was trimmed by 4 bases and the J gene end by 1 base; junction bases not matched to a gene: 9. The CDR3 totals 17 residues. CDR3 loop: CASSRSGGGGSYNEQFF. The CDR3 DNA follows: TGCGCCAGCAGCCGGTCGGGGGGCGGGGGGTCCTACAATGAGCAGTTCTTC.